The clone carrying this T cell receptor beta chain was found a few times. No antigen is known for it. TCRdb re-analysed the RT-PCR reads in MiXCR, keeping a single row per CDR3 protein. This table holds roughly 170,000 distinct CDR3 sequences, around a tenth found once. CDR1 is MDHEN and CDR2 is SYDVKM in the germline V gene. V dropped 6 bases and J dropped 4; count of bases not matched to a gene: 6. There are 16 residues in the CDR3. This sample stems from a study of response to subunit inactivated influenza vaccine. Study results and caveats: Seasonal influenza vaccination, on each occasion, was suggested by the authors to recruit few new T cells.

The sequence was obtained from a man in his fifties or sixties who received an inactivated influenza vaccine. The rearrangement joins TRBV28 to TRBJ2-4, with 13 bases that match TRBD2. The sample consisted of non-naive T cells sorted from PBMCs, taken on the day of vaccination. CDR3 nucleotides: TGTGCCAGCAGCCGACTAGCGGGGGGACCAAAAAACATTCAGTACTTC. Its translation: CASSRLAGGPKNIQYF.